The 15 T cell receptor beta chains presented below share a single source sample, sequenced in a study of shared clonotypes between healthy human individuals. Clones were sequenced by immunoSEQ multiplex PCR, and TCRdb holds only the in-frame ones, with some missing. The repertoire holds about 2 million clones, with about 95% as singletons. Naive CD8 cells lacked CD45RO, underwent positive selection for CCR7 and left out terminally differentiated effector memory CD45RA+ cells. Sequenced sample: naive CD8+ T cells sorted from blood. These receptors all stem from a man between 18 and 29 years old in good health.

V and J are TRBV10-2 and TRBJ2-2; D is possibly TRBD2 (6 bases). Trimming pared 11 bases from V and 1 base from J, leaving 11 bases between. Per germline, CDR1 WSHSY and CDR2 SAAADI. The CDR3 length is 13 residues. The CDR3 here is CAAGTENTGELFF. CDR3 in DNA: TGCGCCGCGGGGACTGAGAACACCGGGGAGCTGTTTTTT.

As DNA, the CDR3 is TGTGCCAGCAGCGAATTAGCGGGGGGGTCGCAAGAGACCCAGTACTTC. It encodes CASSELAGGSQETQYF. The chain is built from TRBV9 and TRBJ2-5; 11 positions agree with TRBD2. V shed 3 bases, J shed 2 bases, and the junction held 6 bases outside the gene matches. The CDR3 totals 16 residues. CDR1 and CDR2 from the germline V gene are SGDLS and YYNGEE.

The genes are TRBV4-3 and TRBJ2-5, with TRBD1 matching over 7 bases. There are 16 residues in the CDR3. Germline V gives CDR1 LGHNA, CDR2 YSLEER. J was trimmed by 5 bases and V by 1 base; bases with no gene match: 10. The CDR3 DNA is TGCGCCAGCAGCCAAGGTTGGGGGACAGAGGGTGAGACCCAGTACTTC. This gives the protein CASSQGWGTEGETQYF.

The chain is built from TRBV9 and TRBJ2-2; TRBD2 matches at 13 bases. Germline V CDR1 and CDR2: SGDLS, YYNGEE. The V segment lost 3 bases and the J segment 6 bases; nucleotides outside the gene matches: 5. The CDR3 loop spans 16 amino acids. Here the CDR3 reads CASSATSGRGPGELFF. CDR3 coding DNA: TGTGCCAGCAGCGCTACTAGCGGGAGGGGGCCCGGGGAGCTGTTTTTT.

This rearrangement joins TRBV27 to TRBJ2-5; D not certain. The CDR3 is 14 amino acids. The germline gives CDR1 MNHEY, CDR2 SMNVEV (reference sequence). V lost 0 bases and J 4 bases, leaving 9 bases between the germline ends. CDR3 in DNA: TGTGCCAGCAGTTTATCAGGGATGGGAGAGACCCAGTACTTC. It specifies CASSLSGMGETQYF.

Worth noting for this clone: Within the sample, other DNA sequences also encode this same CDR3. The chain joins TRBV7-6 to TRBJ2-7; 7 bases agree with TRBD1. The CDR3 has 13 amino acids. From germline, CDR1 is SGHVS and CDR2 FNYEAQ. Trimming took 3 bases from V and 3 from J; bases not matched to a gene: 2. The CDR3 DNA reads as TGTGCCAGCAGCTTTGGGGACAGCTACGAGCAGTACTTC. It translates to CASSFGDSYEQYF.

This chain uses TRBV5-1 with TRBJ1-1, with 7 positions matching TRBD1. V trimming: 3 bases; J trimming: 2 bases; junction bases outside the gene matches: 7. Germline lookup yields CDR1 SGHRS and CDR2 YFSETQ. The CDR3 is 15 residues long. The CDR3 sequence: CASSSRQGINTEAFF. The CDR3 DNA sequence: TGCGCCAGCAGCTCGAGACAGGGAATAAACACTGAAGCTTTCTTT.

The rearrangement uses TRBV11-2 and TRBJ2-1; 7 bases align to TRBD2. CDR1 is SGHAT, CDR2 FQNNGV, per germline. Trimming took 5 bases from V and 4 from J; bases not matched to a gene: 11. The CDR3 has 16 amino acids. The CDR3 spells CASSPPTSVGYNEQFF. DNA of the CDR3: TGTGCCAGCAGCCCTCCCACTAGCGTTGGGTACAATGAGCAGTTCTTC.

V gene TRBV12-5 combines with J gene TRBJ2-5, with TRBD1 matching 8 bases. V gave up 6 bases and J gave up 0 bases; unmatched junction bases: 9. The CDR3 sequence is 16 residues long. Germline V gene data show CDR1 as LGHNT and CDR2 as FRNRAP. CDR3 in amino acids: CASGSGQGVDQETQYF. The CDR3 region has the DNA TGTGCTAGTGGATCCGGACAGGGTGTGGACCAAGAGACCCAGTACTTC. The variable domain in full, with the rest retrieved from reference TRBV12-5 and TRBJ2-5, is DARVTQTPRHKVTEMGQEVTMRCQPILGHNTVFWYRQTMMQGLELLAYFRNRAPLDDSGMPKDRFSAEMPDATLATLKIQPSEPRDSAVYFCASGSGQGVDQETQYFGPGTRLLVL.

The rearrangement links TRBV9 to TRBJ1-1; 7 bases are a match to TRBD1. CDR3 length equals 17 residues. Germline V gene lookup returns CDR1 SGDLS and CDR2 YYNGEE. The trim removed 4 bases at V and 2 bases at J, leaving 14 bases unmatched. In DNA form, the CDR3 reads TGTGCCAGCAGCCCTATCCTGGAGACAGGGTTAAACACTGAAGCTTTCTTT. It yields the protein CASSPILETGLNTEAFF.

This clone was observed once. This chain uses TRBV30 with TRBJ2-7, with 8 bases lining up with TRBD2. Germline CDR1 GTSNPN, CDR2 SVGIG (reference sequence). The V gene end was trimmed by 2 bases and the J gene end by 0 bases; junction bases not matched to a gene: 12. The CDR3 contains 17 residues. The CDR3 protein is CAWSPLAGLVRSYEQYF. CDR3 bases: TGTGCCTGGAGTCCTTTAGCGGGACTAGTCCGCTCCTACGAGCAGTACTTC.

The rearrangement links TRBV9 to TRBJ2-3; a possible D gene is TRBD2 (5 bases). Trimming cost V 0 bases and J 1 base, with 9 bases left between them. CDR3 length: 15 amino acids. In germline, CDR1 is SGDLS, CDR2 YYNGEE. Here the CDR3 DNA reads TGTGCCAGCAGCGTAGAGGACTGGGGCACAGATACGCAGTATTTT. It specifies CASSVEDWGTDTQYF. Combining the CDR3 with reference TRBV9 and TRBJ2-3 gives the whole variable domain DSGVTQTPKHLITATGQRVTLRCSPRSGDLSVYWYQQSLDQGLQFLIQYYNGEERAKGNILERFSAQQFPDLHSELNLSSLELGDSALYFCASSVEDWGTDTQYFGPGTRLTVL.

The chain combines TRBV29-1 with TRBJ2-7; 9 bases are a match to TRBD2. CDR1 is SQVTM and CDR2 is ANQGSEA in the germline V gene. The CDR3 runs to 15 residues. V lost 1 base to trimming and J lost 4 bases; unmatched junction nucleotides: 8. This CDR3 is CSVEVVEREEYEQYF. The CDR3 DNA sequence: TGCAGCGTTGAAGTAGTAGAGCGGGAGGAGTACGAGCAGTACTTC.

The chain joins TRBV5-4 to TRBJ2-3, with D unresolved. The V gene lost 4 bases and the J gene lost 0 bases, with 6 bases spanning the gap. CDR1 is SGHNT and CDR2 is YYREEE in the germline V gene (reference sequence). This CDR3 comprises 13 residues. The CDR3 loop reads CASSPTSTDTQYF. CDR3 coding DNA: TGTGCCAGCAGCCCGACTAGCACAGATACGCAGTATTTT.

This clone came up once. At the DNA level, this CDR3 is encoded by other sequences in the same sample as well. This CDR3 is CASSFGQGYEQYF. Here the CDR3 DNA reads TGTGCCAGCAGCTTCGGACAGGGGTACGAGCAGTACTTC. The chain uses TRBV7-2 and TRBJ2-7; 9 bases agree with TRBD1. The CDR3 spans 13 residues. V dropped 3 bases and J dropped 4; count of bases not matched to a gene: 1. The germline CDR1 and CDR2 sequences are SGHTA and FQGNSA.